Listed below are T cell receptor beta chains from one sample, sequenced in a study of blood T cell repertoires in COVID-19. Clones were sequenced by immunoSEQ multiplex PCR, and TCRdb holds only the in-frame ones, with some missing. The sample carries fewer than 250,000 clones, around 89% recorded once. The source material was peripheral blood. Receptors were obtained from a man between 70 and 80 years old with acute or convalescent COVID-19. Both conserved end residues are part of each CDR3. Each record gives: J gene, D gene, clone size, V gene, CDR3 DNA, CDR3 protein. D genes are given only for firm matches. Rows may omit the clone size; those that give it use once, few, many or a size class.

J: TRBJ2-7
D: -
size: -
V: TRBV20-1
DNA: TGCAGTGCTAGTGGTTTGGGAGAACCATACGAGCAGTACTTC
CDR3: CSASGLGEPYEQYF

J: TRBJ2-3
D: -
size: -
V: TRBV6-5
DNA: TGTGCCAGCAGTCCCAGGGTGATCTCCACAGATACGCAGTATTTT
CDR3: CASSPRVISTDTQYF

J: TRBJ2-7
D: TRBD2
size: -
V: TRBV28
DNA: TGTGCCAGCAGTCTGACTAGCGGGAGGGAGCAGTACTTC
CDR3: CASSLTSGREQYF

J: TRBJ2-5
D: TRBD1
size: -
V: TRBV18
DNA: TGTGCCAGCTCACAAAGTACAGGGGGCCAAGAGACCCAGTACTTC
CDR3: CASSQSTGGQETQYF

J: TRBJ1-6
D: -
size: -
V: TRBV6-4
DNA: TGTGCCAGCAGTGAGGGGGGGTCAAATTCACCCCTCCACTTT
CDR3: CASSEGGSNSPLHF

J: TRBJ1-4
D: -
size: -
V: TRBV7-2
DNA: TGTGCCAGCAGCTCGAGTCCCACGGTGGATGAAAAACTGTTTTTT
CDR3: CASSSSPTVDEKLFF

J: TRBJ1-3
D: TRBD1
size: -
V: TRBV7-3
DNA: TGTGCCAGCAGCGTTACAGGGGGCTCTGGAAACACCATATATTTT
CDR3: CASSVTGGSGNTIYF

J: TRBJ2-7
D: TRBD1
size: -
V: TRBV27
DNA: TGTGCCAGCAGTCGGGGGACAGGGCAAAACTACGAGCAGTACTTC
CDR3: CASSRGTGQNYEQYF

J: TRBJ2-3
D: TRBD2
size: -
V: TRBV2
DNA: TGTGCCAGCAGTCCTAACTATAGCGGGAGAACAGATACGCAGTATTTT
CDR3: CASSPNYSGRTDTQYF

J: TRBJ1-2
D: -
size: -
V: TRBV25-1
DNA: TGTGCCAGCAGTGACAGGGTCGTGGAAGGCTACACCTTC
CDR3: CASSDRVVEGYTF

J: TRBJ2-3
D: -
size: -
V: TRBV7-3
DNA: TGTGCCAGCAGCTTAACGCGCGGGGAGAGTACCTCAGATACGCAGTATTTT
CDR3: CASSLTRGESTSDTQYF

J: TRBJ1-4
D: -
size: -
V: TRBV5-1
DNA: TGCGCCAGCAGCTTGTTGACAGCTAATGAAAAACTGTTTTTT
CDR3: CASSLLTANEKLFF

J: TRBJ2-3
D: TRBD2
size: -
V: TRBV7-9
DNA: TGTGCCAGCAGCTTAGCGGGACTAGCGGGAGGGAGCCCAGATACGCAGTATTTT
CDR3: CASSLAGLAGGSPDTQYF

J: TRBJ1-5
D: -
size: medium-sized
V: TRBV6-5
DNA: TGTGCCAGTTCGGGACAACACAATCAGCCCCAGCATTTT
CDR3: CASSGQHNQPQHF

J: TRBJ1-2
D: TRBD1
size: -
V: TRBV5-1
DNA: TGCGCCAGCAGCATTGGGGGGACAGGGAAGAACTATGGCTACACCTTC
CDR3: CASSIGGTGKNYGYTF

J: TRBJ2-7
D: TRBD1
size: once
V: TRBV29-1
DNA: TGCAGCGCCGGGACAGATTACGAGCAGTACTTC
CDR3: CSAGTDYEQYF

J: TRBJ2-7
D: -
size: -
V: TRBV7-2
DNA: TGTGCCAGCAGCTTATATGGCCCGGGTGTCTACGAGCAGTACTTC
CDR3: CASSLYGPGVYEQYF

J: TRBJ2-1
D: TRBD2
size: few
V: TRBV6-6
DNA: TGTGCCAGCAGTCCTAGACTAGCGGGAGTCGTATTGTCCTACAATGAGCAGTTCTTC
CDR3: CASSPRLAGVVLSYNEQFF

J: TRBJ2-7
D: TRBD1
size: -
V: TRBV15
DNA: TGTGCCACCAGCAGAGGCGGGACAGGGTTTCCCTACGAGCAGTACTTC
CDR3: CATSRGGTGFPYEQYF

J: TRBJ2-1
D: TRBD2
size: once
V: TRBV5-1
DNA: TGCGCCAGCAGCTTGGTAGGCGGGAGGGCCGAGGATGAGCAGTTCTTC
CDR3: CASSLVGGRAEDEQFF

J: TRBJ1-1
D: TRBD1
size: -
V: TRBV7-2
DNA: TGTGCCAGCAGCGCCCGACAGGGCCAGAACACTGAAGCTTTCTTT
CDR3: CASSARQGQNTEAFF

J: TRBJ2-7
D: TRBD2
size: -
V: TRBV7-2
DNA: TGTGCCAGCAGCTTAGCAGCTAGCGGGAGAACCTACGAGCAGTACTTC
CDR3: CASSLAASGRTYEQYF

J: TRBJ2-1
D: -
size: -
V: TRBV24-1
DNA: TGTGCCACCAGTGATTTTGCGGGGATGGAGTTCTTC
CDR3: CATSDFAGMEFF

J: TRBJ2-1
D: TRBD1
size: -
V: TRBV10-3
DNA: TGTGCCATCAGAACCGGGACAGGGTCCTACAATGAGCAGTTCTTC
CDR3: CAIRTGTGSYNEQFF

J: TRBJ2-1
D: -
size: -
V: TRBV6-5
DNA: TGTGCCACCGTGGGGCCCAGCTCCTACAATGAGCAGTTCTTC
CDR3: CATVGPSSYNEQFF

J: TRBJ1-1
D: TRBD1
size: -
V: TRBV2
DNA: TGTGCCAGCAGTGAAGCACAGGACAGGGGGCTAAGTTGGTTTAGGGGGAACACTGAAGCTTTCTTT
CDR3: CASSEAQDRGLSWFRGNTEAFF

J: TRBJ2-4
D: TRBD1
size: -
V: TRBV4-2
DNA: TGTGCCAGCAGCCAACCCGGGACAGGGGGCCCTTCCAAAAACATTCAGTACTTC
CDR3: CASSQPGTGGPSKNIQYF

J: TRBJ2-3
D: -
size: -
V: TRBV3-1/TRBV3-2
DNA: TGTGCCAGCAGCCAAGGGGGACTCGTGAGGGATACGCAGTATTTT
CDR3: CASSQGGLVRDTQYF

J: TRBJ2-1
D: -
size: -
V: TRBV28
DNA: TGTGCCAGCAGTCGACAGAGTGGGGTCGGTGCTGAGCAGTTCTTC
CDR3: CASSRQSGVGAEQFF

J: TRBJ1-5
D: TRBD1
size: once
V: TRBV6-4
DNA: TGTGCCAGGAGGTGGGGACAGCAAATATGCAATCAGCCCCAGCATTTT
CDR3: CARRWGQQICNQPQHF